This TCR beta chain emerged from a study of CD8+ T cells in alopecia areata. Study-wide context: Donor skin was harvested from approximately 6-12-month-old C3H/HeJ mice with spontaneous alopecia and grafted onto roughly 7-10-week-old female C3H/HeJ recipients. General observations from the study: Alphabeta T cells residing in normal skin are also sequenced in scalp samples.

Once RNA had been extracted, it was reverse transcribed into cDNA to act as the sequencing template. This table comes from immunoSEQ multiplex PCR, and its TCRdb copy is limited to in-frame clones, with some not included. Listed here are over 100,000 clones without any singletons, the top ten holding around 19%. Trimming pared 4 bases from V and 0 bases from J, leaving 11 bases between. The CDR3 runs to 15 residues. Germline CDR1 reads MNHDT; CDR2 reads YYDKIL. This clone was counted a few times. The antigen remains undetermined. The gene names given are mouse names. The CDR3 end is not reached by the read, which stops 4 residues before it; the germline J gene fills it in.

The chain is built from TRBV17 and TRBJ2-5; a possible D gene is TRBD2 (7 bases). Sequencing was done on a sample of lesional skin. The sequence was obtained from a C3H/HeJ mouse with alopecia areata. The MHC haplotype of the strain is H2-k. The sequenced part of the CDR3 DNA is TGTGCTAGCAGTACGTCTGGGGGCAACCAAGAC. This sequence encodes CASSTSGGNQD. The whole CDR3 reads CASSTSGGNQDTQYF.